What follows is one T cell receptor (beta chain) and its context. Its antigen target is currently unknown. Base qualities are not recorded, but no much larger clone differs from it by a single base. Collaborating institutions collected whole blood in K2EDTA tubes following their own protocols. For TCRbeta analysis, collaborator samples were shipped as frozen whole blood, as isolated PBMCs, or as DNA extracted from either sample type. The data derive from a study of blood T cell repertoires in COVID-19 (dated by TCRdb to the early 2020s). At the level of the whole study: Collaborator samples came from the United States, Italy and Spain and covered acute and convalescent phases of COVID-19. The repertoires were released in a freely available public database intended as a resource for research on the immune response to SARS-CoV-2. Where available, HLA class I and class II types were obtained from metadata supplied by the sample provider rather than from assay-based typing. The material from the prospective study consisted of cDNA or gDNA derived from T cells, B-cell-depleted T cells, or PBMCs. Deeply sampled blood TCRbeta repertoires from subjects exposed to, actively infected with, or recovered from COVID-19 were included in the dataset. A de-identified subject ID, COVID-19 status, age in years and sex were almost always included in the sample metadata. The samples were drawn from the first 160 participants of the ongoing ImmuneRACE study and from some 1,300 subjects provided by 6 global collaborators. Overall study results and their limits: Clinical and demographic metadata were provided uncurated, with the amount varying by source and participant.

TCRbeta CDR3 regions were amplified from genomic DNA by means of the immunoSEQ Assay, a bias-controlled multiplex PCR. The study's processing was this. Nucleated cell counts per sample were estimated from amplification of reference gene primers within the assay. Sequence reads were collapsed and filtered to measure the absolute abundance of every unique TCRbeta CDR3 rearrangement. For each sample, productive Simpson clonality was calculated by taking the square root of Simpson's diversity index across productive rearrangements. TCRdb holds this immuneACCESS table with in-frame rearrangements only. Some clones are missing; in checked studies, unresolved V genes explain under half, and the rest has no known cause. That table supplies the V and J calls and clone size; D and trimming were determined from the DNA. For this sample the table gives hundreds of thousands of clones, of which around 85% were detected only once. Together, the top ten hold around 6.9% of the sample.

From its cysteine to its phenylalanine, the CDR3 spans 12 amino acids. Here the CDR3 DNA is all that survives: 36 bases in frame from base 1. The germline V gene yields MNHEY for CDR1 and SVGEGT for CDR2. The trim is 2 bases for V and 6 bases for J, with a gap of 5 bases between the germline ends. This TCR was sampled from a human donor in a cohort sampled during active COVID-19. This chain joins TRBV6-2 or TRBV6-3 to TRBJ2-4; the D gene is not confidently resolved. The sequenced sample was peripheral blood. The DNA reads TGTGCCAGCAGTTACAAGCGAAACATTCAGTACTTC. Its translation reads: CASSYKRNIQYF.